These T cell receptor beta chains were read from a single sample in a study of control samples from healthy donors and cancer patients. Here immunoSEQ multiplex PCR was the method, and the copy in TCRdb shows in-frame clones only, minus some. The sample carries about 71,000 clones, approximately 89% recorded once. Sequencing was done on a sample of PBMCs. The receptors come from a man in his sixties with lung cancer. The CDR3 runs from the conserved cysteine through the conserved F or W. D genes are given only for firm matches. A row's size may be missing; if present it is once, few, many or a size class.

J: TRBJ2-6; length: 20; V: TRBV4-2; size: NA; D: NA; DNA: TGTGCCAGCAGCCAAGATAGGACCCGCCTGTCCACCTCTGGGGCCAACGTCCTGACTTTC; CDR3: CASSQDRTRLSTSGANVLTF
J: TRBJ1-6; length: 13; V: TRBV6-5; size: NA; D: NA; DNA: TGTGCCATCGCCCTAAGGATTAATTCACCCCTCCACTTT; CDR3: CAIALRINSPLHF
J: TRBJ2-5; length: 14; V: TRBV5-1; size: NA; D: NA; DNA: TGCGCCAGCAGCTTGCCTGGGGGCGGGGAGACCCAGTACTTC; CDR3: CASSLPGGGETQYF
J: TRBJ2-2; length: 15; V: TRBV30; size: NA; D: TRBD1; DNA: TGTGCCGGCCCGACTGGGACAGGGGGGAACGGGGAGCTGTTTTTT; CDR3: CAGPTGTGGNGELFF
J: TRBJ2-7; length: 13; V: TRBV2; size: NA; D: TRBD1; DNA: TGTGCCAGCAGTTGGACAGGGGAGGACGAGCAGTACTTC; CDR3: CASSWTGEDEQYF
J: TRBJ2-3; length: 15; V: TRBV3-1/TRBV3-2; size: NA; D: NA; DNA: TGTGCCAGCAGCCGTTCAGGCTACACCACAGATACGCAGTATTTT; CDR3: CASSRSGYTTDTQYF
J: TRBJ2-2; length: 16; V: TRBV11-3; size: NA; D: NA; DNA: TGTGCCAGCAGACCCAGGGGGGGATTCGATACCGGGGAGCTGTTTTTT; CDR3: CASRPRGGFDTGELFF
J: TRBJ2-7; length: 14; V: TRBV5-1; size: NA; D: TRBD1; DNA: TGCGCCAGCAGCTTGGCGACAGGGGGCTACGAGCAGTACTTC; CDR3: CASSLATGGYEQYF
J: TRBJ1-3; length: 16; V: TRBV4-1; size: NA; D: NA; DNA: TGCGCCAGCAGCCAAGGCGGGGGATTCAATGGAAACACCATATATTTT; CDR3: CASSQGGGFNGNTIYF
J: TRBJ2-2; length: 13; V: TRBV3-1/TRBV3-2; size: NA; D: NA; DNA: TGTGCCAGCAAGGGGTTTAACACCGGGGAGCTGTTTTTT; CDR3: CASKGFNTGELFF
J: TRBJ2-1; length: 15; V: TRBV10-3; size: NA; D: NA; DNA: TGTGCCATCAGTGGGGAGCCATCCTCCTACAATGAGCAGTTCTTC; CDR3: CAISGEPSSYNEQFF
J: TRBJ1-5; length: 13; V: TRBV30; size: NA; D: NA; DNA: TGTGCCTGGAGCTCCCAGGCAGGCCAGCCCCAGCATTTT; CDR3: CAWSSQAGQPQHF
J: TRBJ1-1; length: 14; V: TRBV5-1; size: once; D: TRBD1; DNA: TGCGCCAGCAGCTCGGGACAGGGAGACACTGAAGCTTTCTTT; CDR3: CASSSGQGDTEAFF
J: TRBJ1-4; length: 15; V: TRBV7-9; size: once; D: TRBD1; DNA: TGTGCCAGCAGCTTCAACAGGGGGGTTAATGAAAAACTGTTTTTT; CDR3: CASSFNRGVNEKLFF
J: TRBJ1-1; length: 16; V: TRBV30; size: NA; D: NA; DNA: TGTGCCTGGAGTGGGACCGGGGGCTTTATGAACACTGAAGCTTTCTTT; CDR3: CAWSGTGGFMNTEAFF
J: TRBJ1-2; length: 15; V: TRBV15; size: NA; D: NA; DNA: TGTGCCACCAGCAGGGTACCCGGGACCTTTAGTGGCTACACCTTC; CDR3: CATSRVPGTFSGYTF
J: TRBJ2-1; length: 11; V: TRBV2; size: NA; D: NA; DNA: TGTGCCAGCAGTGGGGACAATGAGCAGTTCTTC; CDR3: CASSGDNEQFF
J: TRBJ2-3; length: 12; V: TRBV2; size: NA; D: NA; DNA: TGTGCCAGCAAGGGGGGCACAGATACGCAGTATTTT; CDR3: CASKGGTDTQYF
J: TRBJ2-5; length: 15; V: TRBV18; size: NA; D: NA; DNA: TGTGCCAGCTCACCACCGACCCTCCGGTCGGAGACCCAGTACTTC; CDR3: CASSPPTLRSETQYF
J: TRBJ1-5; length: 14; V: TRBV25-1; size: NA; D: TRBD1; DNA: TGTGCCAGCAGTGGGACAGGGAGCAATCAGCCCCAGCATTTT; CDR3: CASSGTGSNQPQHF
J: TRBJ1-1; length: 13; V: TRBV2; size: NA; D: NA; DNA: TGTGCCAGTGAGTGGGGTGCGAACACTGAAGCTTTCTTT; CDR3: CASEWGANTEAFF
J: TRBJ2-7; length: 12; V: TRBV5-6; size: NA; D: NA; DNA: TGTGCCAGCAGCTACCCGACCTACGAGCAGTACTTC; CDR3: CASSYPTYEQYF
J: TRBJ1-6; length: 15; V: TRBV6-4; size: NA; D: NA; DNA: TGTGCCAGCAGTGACCAGGGGAGGGGTAATTCACCCCTCCACTTT; CDR3: CASSDQGRGNSPLHF
J: TRBJ2-7; length: 15; V: TRBV7-2; size: once; D: TRBD1; DNA: TGTGCCAGCAGCTTACAGGGGGCGCGGGTTGGAGAGCAGTACTTC; CDR3: CASSLQGARVGEQYF
J: TRBJ1-1; length: 13; V: TRBV14; size: once; D: NA; DNA: TGTGCCAGCAGCCGCCTTATGAACACTGAAGCTTTCTTT; CDR3: CASSRLMNTEAFF
J: TRBJ2-5; length: 13; V: TRBV25-1; size: few; D: NA; DNA: TGTGCCAGCAGTGAAGGGGCGGCAGAGACCCAGTACTTC; CDR3: CASSEGAAETQYF
J: TRBJ2-3; length: 17; V: TRBV13; size: NA; D: TRBD2; DNA: TGTGCCAGCAGCCTCATGACTAGCGGGGAATCCACAGATACGCAGTATTTT; CDR3: CASSLMTSGESTDTQYF
J: TRBJ2-3; length: 15; V: TRBV24-1; size: NA; D: TRBD1; DNA: TGTGCCACCAGCGAGGACAGGGGAAGCACAGATACGCAGTATTTT; CDR3: CATSEDRGSTDTQYF
J: TRBJ1-2; length: 16; V: TRBV25-1; size: NA; D: TRBD1; DNA: TGTGCCAGCAGTGAATTGGCAGGGGGCATTGTCTATGGCTACACCTTC; CDR3: CASSELAGGIVYGYTF
J: TRBJ2-2; length: 14; V: TRBV5-6; size: NA; D: NA; DNA: TGTGCCAGCAGCTTGGGGGCAGGGACCGGGGAGCTGTTTTTT; CDR3: CASSLGAGTGELFF
J: TRBJ2-5; length: 16; V: TRBV27; size: NA; D: TRBD1; DNA: TGTGCCAGCAGTTTATGGGGACAGGGGGCGGGAGAGACCCAGTACTTC; CDR3: CASSLWGQGAGETQYF